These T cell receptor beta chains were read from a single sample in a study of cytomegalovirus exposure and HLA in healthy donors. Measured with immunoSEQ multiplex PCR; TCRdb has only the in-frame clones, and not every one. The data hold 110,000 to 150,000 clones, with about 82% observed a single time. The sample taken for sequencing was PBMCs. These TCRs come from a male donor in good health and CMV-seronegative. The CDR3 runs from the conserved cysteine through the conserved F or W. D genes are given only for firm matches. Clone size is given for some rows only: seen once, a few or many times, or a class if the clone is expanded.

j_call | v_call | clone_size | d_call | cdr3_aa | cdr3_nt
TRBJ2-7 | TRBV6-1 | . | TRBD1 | CASSPRQGLSYEQYF | TGTGCCAGCAGTCCTCGACAGGGGTTATCCTACGAGCAGTACTTC
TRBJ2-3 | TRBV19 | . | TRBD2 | CAIGLAGRSDTQYF | TGTGCCATTGGACTAGCGGGGAGGTCGGATACGCAGTATTTT
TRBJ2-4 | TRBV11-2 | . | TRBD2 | CASSLDPRGSGKNIQYF | TGTGCCAGCAGCTTAGATCCTCGCGGGAGTGGTAAAAACATTCAGTACTTC
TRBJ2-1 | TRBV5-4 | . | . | CASSSPGNEQFF | TGTGCCAGCAGCTCTCCGGGCAATGAGCAGTTCTTC
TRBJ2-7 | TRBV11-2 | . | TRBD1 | CASSLGTGVSYEQYF | TGTGCCAGCAGCTTAGGTACAGGGGTTTCTTACGAGCAGTACTTC
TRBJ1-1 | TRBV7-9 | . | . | CASSLWLNTEAFF | TGTGCCAGCAGCTTATGGCTGAACACTGAAGCTTTCTTT
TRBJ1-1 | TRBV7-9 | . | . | CASSAWGGRSPEAFF | TGTGCCAGCAGCGCCTGGGGGGGGCGCTCCCCTGAAGCTTTCTTT
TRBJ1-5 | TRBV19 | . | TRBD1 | CASSEGQGYQPQHF | TGTGCCAGTAGCGAGGGACAGGGCTATCAGCCCCAGCATTTT
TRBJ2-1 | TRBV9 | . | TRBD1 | CASSVEDRAYNEQFF | TGTGCCAGCAGCGTAGAAGACAGGGCCTACAATGAGCAGTTCTTC
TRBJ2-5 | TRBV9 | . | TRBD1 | CASSAPGQGEETQYF | TGTGCCAGCAGCGCACCCGGACAGGGGGAAGAGACCCAGTACTTC
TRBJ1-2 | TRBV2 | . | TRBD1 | CASSVVPGGRGLGGYTF | TGTGCCAGCAGTGTAGTCCCGGGCGGCAGGGGGCTGGGTGGCTACACCTTC
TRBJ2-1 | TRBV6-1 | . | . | CASSDGRQPINEQFF | TGTGCCAGCAGTGACGGGAGACAACCAATTAATGAGCAGTTCTTC
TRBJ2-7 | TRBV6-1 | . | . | CASRVGPSYEQYF | TGTGCCAGCAGAGTGGGGCCCTCCTACGAGCAGTACTTC
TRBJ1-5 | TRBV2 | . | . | CASGGRDNQPQHF | TGTGCCAGCGGCGGACGGGACAATCAGCCCCAGCATTTT
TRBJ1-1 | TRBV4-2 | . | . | CASSQNSGRTEAFF | TGTGCCAGCAGCCAAAATTCAGGCAGAACTGAAGCTTTCTTT
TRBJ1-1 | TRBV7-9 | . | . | CASSLEAGECFF | TGTGCCAGCAGCTTAGAGGCAGGGGAATGTTTCTTT
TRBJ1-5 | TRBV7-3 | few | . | CASSRRGYRNQPQHF | TGTGCCAGCAGCCGACGGGGATACAGAAATCAGCCCCAGCATTTT
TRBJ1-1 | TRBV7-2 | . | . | CASSLLTAPATEAFF | TGTGCCAGCAGCCTGCTGACAGCGCCCGCGACTGAAGCTTTCTTT
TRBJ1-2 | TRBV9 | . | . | CASSVDSYGYTF | TGTGCCAGCAGCGTAGACAGCTATGGCTACACCTTC
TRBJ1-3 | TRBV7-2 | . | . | CASSTERGSGNTIYF | TGTGCCAGCAGCACCGAAAGGGGCTCTGGAAACACCATATATTTT
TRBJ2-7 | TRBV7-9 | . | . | CASSSQGGEQYF | TGTGCCAGCAGCTCACAGGGTGGCGAGCAGTACTTC
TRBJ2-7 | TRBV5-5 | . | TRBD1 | CASSLDRGQGNEQYF | TGTGCCAGCAGCCTAGACAGGGGGCAGGGAAACGAGCAGTACTTC
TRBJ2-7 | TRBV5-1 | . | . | CASSLDTRYYEQYF | TGCGCCAGCAGCCTGGACACACGATACTACGAGCAGTACTTC
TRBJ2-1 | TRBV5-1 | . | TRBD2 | CASSLGTSEYNEQFF | TGCGCCAGCAGCTTGGGGACTAGCGAGTACAATGAGCAGTTCTTC
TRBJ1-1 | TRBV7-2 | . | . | CASSNRDVNTEAFF | TGTGCCAGCAGCAACAGGGATGTCAACACTGAAGCTTTCTTT
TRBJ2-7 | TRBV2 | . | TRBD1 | CASSAQGALRYEQYF | TGTGCCAGCAGTGCCCAGGGGGCCCTGAGGTACGAGCAGTACTTC
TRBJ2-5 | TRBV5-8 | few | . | CASSLRGWETQYF | TGTGCCAGCAGCTTAAGGGGTTGGGAGACCCAGTACTTC
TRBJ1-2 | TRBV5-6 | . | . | CASSYIGSGCGYTF | TGTGCCAGCAGCTATATTGGGAGTGGGTGTGGCTACACCTTC
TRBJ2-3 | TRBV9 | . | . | CASSAEQTDTQYF | TGTGCCAGCAGCGCAGAACAGACAGATACGCAGTATTTT
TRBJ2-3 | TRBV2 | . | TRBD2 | CASSELAGYTDTQYF | TGTGCCAGCAGTGAACTAGCGGGTTATACAGATACGCAGTATTTT
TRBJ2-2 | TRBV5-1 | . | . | CASSYAGKSYTGELFF | TGCGCCAGCAGCTACGCCGGGAAAAGCTACACCGGGGAGCTGTTTTTT
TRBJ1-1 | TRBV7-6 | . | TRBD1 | CASSVYRGFAAFF | TGTGCCAGCAGCGTATACAGGGGATTCGCGGCTTTCTTT
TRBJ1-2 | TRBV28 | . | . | CASSPPGHTFSNYGYTF | TGTGCCAGCAGTCCACCGGGACACACGTTTTCTAACTATGGCTACACCTTC
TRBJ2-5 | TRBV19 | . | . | CASSIGLQEQYF | TGTGCCAGTAGTATCGGACTACAGGAGCAGTACTTC
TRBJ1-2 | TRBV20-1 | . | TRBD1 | CSVDRDYGYTF | TGCAGTGTAGACAGGGACTATGGCTACACCTTC
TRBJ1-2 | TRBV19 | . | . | CASSIVDSNYGYTF | TGTGCCAGTAGTATAGTGGACAGCAACTATGGCTACACCTTC
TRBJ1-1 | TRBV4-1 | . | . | CASRALGQNTEAFF | TGCGCCAGCAGAGCCCTAGGACAGAACACTGAAGCTTTCTTT
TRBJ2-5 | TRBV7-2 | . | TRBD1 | CASSLADRAGETQYF | TGTGCCAGCAGCTTAGCGGACAGGGCGGGAGAGACCCAGTACTTC
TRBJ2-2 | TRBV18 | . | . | CASSPREGTFVHAGEPFF | TGTGCCAGCTCACCACGGGAAGGGACATTCGTTCACGCCGGGGAGCCGTTTTTT
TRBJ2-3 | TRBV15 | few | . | CATELRGSDTQYF | TGTGCCACCGAATTAAGGGGGTCAGATACGCAGTATTTT
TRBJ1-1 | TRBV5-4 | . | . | CASSLTEANTEAFF | TGTGCCAGCAGCTTGACCGAAGCGAACACTGAAGCTTTCTTT
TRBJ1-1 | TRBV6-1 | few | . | CASSGTSPRPEAFF | TGTGCCAGCAGTGGGACTAGCCCCCGACCTGAAGCTTTCTTT
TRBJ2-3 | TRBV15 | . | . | CATSRDRIDTQYF | TGTGCCACCAGCAGAGATAGAATAGATACGCAGTATTTT
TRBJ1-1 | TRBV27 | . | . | CASSLTGNTEAFF | TGTGCCAGCAGTTTGACAGGGAACACTGAAGCTTTCTTT
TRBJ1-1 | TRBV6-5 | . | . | CASSFLNRAGNTEAFF | TGTGCCAGCAGTTTCTTAAACAGGGCTGGAAACACTGAAGCTTTCTTT
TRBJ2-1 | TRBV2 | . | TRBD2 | CASKLAGPSYNEQFF | TGTGCCAGCAAACTAGCGGGGCCTTCCTACAATGAGCAGTTCTTC
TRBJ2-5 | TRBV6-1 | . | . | CASSERSQETQYF | TGTGCCAGCAGCGAGCGGAGCCAAGAGACCCAGTACTTC
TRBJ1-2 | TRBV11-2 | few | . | CASRQGNYGYTF | TGTGCCAGCAGACAGGGCAACTATGGCTACACCTTC
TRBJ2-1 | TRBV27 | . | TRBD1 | CASSWPGTGNNEQFF | TGTGCCAGCAGTTGGCCCGGGACAGGGAACAATGAGCAGTTCTTC
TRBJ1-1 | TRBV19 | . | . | CASSPVWAANTEAFF | TGTGCCAGTAGTCCGGTCTGGGCCGCGAACACTGAAGCTTTCTTT
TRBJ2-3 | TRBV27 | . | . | CASSVRSVGGPTDTQYF | TGTGCCAGCAGTGTACGAAGCGTGGGGGGGCCCACAGATACGCAGTATTTT
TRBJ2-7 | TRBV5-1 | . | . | CASSLDRTASYEQYF | TGCGCCAGCAGCTTGGACCGGACAGCTTCCTACGAGCAGTACTTC
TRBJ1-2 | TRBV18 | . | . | CASSPAGADANYGYTF | TGTGCCAGCTCACCGGCAGGGGCCGACGCAAACTATGGCTACACCTTC
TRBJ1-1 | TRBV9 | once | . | CASSVGEGWNTEAFF | TGTGCCAGCAGCGTAGGGGAGGGTTGGAACACTGAAGCTTTCTTT
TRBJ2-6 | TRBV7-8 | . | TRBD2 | CASSLARRTSGISGANVLTF | TGTGCCAGCAGCTTAGCGAGGAGGACTAGCGGAATCTCTGGGGCCAACGTCCTGACTTTC
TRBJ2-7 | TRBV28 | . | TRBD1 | CASIPQGAMDYEQYF | TGTGCCAGCATCCCCCAGGGGGCCATGGACTACGAGCAGTACTTC
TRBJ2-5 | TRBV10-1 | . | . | CAIEKAFEETQYF | TGCGCCATCGAAAAAGCCTTTGAAGAGACCCAGTACTTC